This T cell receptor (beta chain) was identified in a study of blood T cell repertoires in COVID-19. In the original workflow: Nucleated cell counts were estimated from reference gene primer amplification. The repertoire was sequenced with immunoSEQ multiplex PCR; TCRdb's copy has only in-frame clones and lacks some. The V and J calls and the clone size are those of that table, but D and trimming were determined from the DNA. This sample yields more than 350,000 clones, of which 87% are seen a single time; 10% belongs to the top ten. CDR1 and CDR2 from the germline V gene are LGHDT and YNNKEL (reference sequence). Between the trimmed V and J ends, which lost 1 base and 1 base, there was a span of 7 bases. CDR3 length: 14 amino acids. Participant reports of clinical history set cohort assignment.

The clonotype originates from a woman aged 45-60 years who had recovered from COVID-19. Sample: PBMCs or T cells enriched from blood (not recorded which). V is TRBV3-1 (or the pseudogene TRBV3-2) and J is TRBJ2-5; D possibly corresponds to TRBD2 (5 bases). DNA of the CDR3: TGTGCCAGCAGCCAAGGAACTAGCCAAGAGACCCAGTACTTC. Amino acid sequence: CASSQGTSQETQYF.